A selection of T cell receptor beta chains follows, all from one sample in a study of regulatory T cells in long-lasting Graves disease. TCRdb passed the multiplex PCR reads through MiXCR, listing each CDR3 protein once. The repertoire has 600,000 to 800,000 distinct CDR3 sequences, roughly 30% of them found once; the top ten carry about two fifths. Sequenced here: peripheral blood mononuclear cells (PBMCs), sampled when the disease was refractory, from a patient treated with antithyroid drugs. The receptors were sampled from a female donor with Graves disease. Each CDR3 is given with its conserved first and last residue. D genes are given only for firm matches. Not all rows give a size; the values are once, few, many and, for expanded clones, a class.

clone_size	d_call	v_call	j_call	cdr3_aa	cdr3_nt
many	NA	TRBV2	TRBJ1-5	CASSDGRVRGNQPQHF	TGTGCCAGCAGCGACGGACGGGTCCGGGGCAATCAGCCCCAGCATTTT
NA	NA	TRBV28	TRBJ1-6	CASSLTGRSPLHF	TGTGCCAGCAGTTTGACCGGAAGGTCACCCCTCCACTTT
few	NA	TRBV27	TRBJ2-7	CASSLIGQTFYEQYF	TGTGCCAGCAGTTTAATTGGCCAGACCTTCTACGAGCAGTACTTC
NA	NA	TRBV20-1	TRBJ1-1	CSARGGRATEAFF	TGCAGTGCTAGAGGAGGCAGGGCAACGGAAGCTTTCTTT
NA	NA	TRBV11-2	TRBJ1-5	CASSLHRDVDQPQHF	TGTGCCAGCAGCTTGCACAGGGATGTCGATCAGCCCCAGCATTTT
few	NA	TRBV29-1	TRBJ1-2	CSVDSGYGYTF	TGCAGCGTTGACAGCGGCTATGGCTACACCTTC
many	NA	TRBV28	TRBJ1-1	CASSFPPGNTEAFF	TGTGCCAGCAGTTTCCCCCCGGGGAACACTGAAGCTTTCTTT
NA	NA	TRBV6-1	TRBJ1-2	CASTQGLDGYTF	TGTGCCAGCACCCAGGGGCTGGATGGCTACACCTTC
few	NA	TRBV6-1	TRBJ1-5	CASSGGGEVYSNQPQHF	TGTGCCAGCAGCGGGGGTGGGGAGGTTTATAGCAATCAGCCCCAGCATTTT
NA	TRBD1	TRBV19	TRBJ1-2	CASSIGQGATGYTF	TGTGCCAGTAGTATAGGCCAGGGGGCTACGGGCTACACCTTC
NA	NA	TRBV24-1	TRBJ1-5	CATSDLGGECQPQHF	TGTGCCACCAGTGATTTAGGAGGGGAGTGTCAGCCCCAGCATTTT
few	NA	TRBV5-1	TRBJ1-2	CASRDSAIQVYGYTF	TGCGCCAGCAGGGACAGTGCCATCCAAGTCTATGGCTACACCTTC
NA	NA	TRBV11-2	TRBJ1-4	CASSFARANEKLFF	TGTGCCAGCAGCTTTGCTCGGGCTAATGAAAAACTGTTTTTT
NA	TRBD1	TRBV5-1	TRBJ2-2	CASSPGTEIVTGELFF	TGCGCCAGCAGCCCCGGGACAGAGATCGTAACCGGGGAGCTGTTTTTT
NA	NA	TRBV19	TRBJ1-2	CASSTPGAPSGGYTF	TGTGCCAGTAGCACCCCGGGAGCCCCTTCGGGTGGCTACACCTTC
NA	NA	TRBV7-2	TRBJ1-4	CASSLAQGLGEKLFF	TGTGCCAGCAGCTTAGCTCAAGGGTTGGGTGAAAAACTGTTTTTT
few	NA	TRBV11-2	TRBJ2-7	CASSGNRDTEQYF	TGTGCCAGCAGCGGCAACCGGGACACCGAGCAGTACTTC
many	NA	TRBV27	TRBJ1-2	CASGTSYYGYTF	TGTGCCTCGGGGACATCCTACTATGGCTACACCTTC
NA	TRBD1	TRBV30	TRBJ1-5	CAWSPDRGLGQPQHF	TGTGCCTGGAGCCCAGACAGGGGTCTTGGGCAGCCCCAGCATTTT
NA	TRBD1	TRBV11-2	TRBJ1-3	CASSLEGQGYGNTIYF	TGTGCCAGCAGCCTAGAGGGACAGGGATATGGAAACACCATATATTTT
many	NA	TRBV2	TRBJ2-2	CASSPPAGIRPGELFF	TGTGCCAGCAGCCCCCCAGCAGGGATTAGGCCCGGGGAGCTGTTTTTT
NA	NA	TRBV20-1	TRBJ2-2	CSARDLGRDLGGGELFF	TGCAGTGCTAGAGATCTGGGGCGGGATCTTGGTGGCGGGGAGCTGTTTTTT
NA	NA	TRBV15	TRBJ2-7	CATSRNPLGGGYTYEQYF	TGTGCCACCAGTAGAAACCCCCTCGGGGGCGGTTACACCTACGAGCAGTACTTC
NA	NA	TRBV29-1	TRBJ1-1	CSVEPSGTEAFF	TGCAGCGTTGAACCGTCGGGTACTGAAGCTTTCTTT
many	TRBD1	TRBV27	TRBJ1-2	CASSVIPRDRRGYTF	TGTGCCAGCAGTGTAATCCCCCGGGACAGGCGCGGCTACACCTTC
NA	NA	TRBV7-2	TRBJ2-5	CASSLGSGSGQETQYF	TGTGCCAGCAGCTTAGGGTCGGGATCCGGTCAAGAGACCCAGTACTTC
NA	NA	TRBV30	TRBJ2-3	CAWKFEGKGDTQYF	TGTGCCTGGAAGTTCGAGGGAAAGGGAGATACGCAGTATTTT
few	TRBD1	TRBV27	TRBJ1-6	CASTPGGVGTSYNSPLHF	TGTGCCAGCACTCCAGGGGGGGTCGGAACTTCCTATAATTCACCCCTCCACTTT
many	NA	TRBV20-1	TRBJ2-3	CSALLTDTQYF	TGCAGTGCTCTCTTAACAGATACGCAGTATTTT
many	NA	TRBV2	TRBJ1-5	CASSVGQGHNQPQHF	TGTGCCAGCAGTGTAGGGCAGGGGCACAATCAGCCCCAGCATTTT
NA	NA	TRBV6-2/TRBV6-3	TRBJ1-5	CASSESRVPRNQPQHF	TGTGCCAGCAGTGAATCCAGGGTACCCCGCAATCAGCCCCAGCATTTT
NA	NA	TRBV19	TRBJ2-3	CASSIGHTDTQYF	TGTGCCAGTAGTATAGGCCACACAGATACGCAGTATTTT
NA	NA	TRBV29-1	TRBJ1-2	CSVETLIANYGYTF	TGCAGCGTTGAGACTCTTATAGCTAACTATGGCTACACCTTC
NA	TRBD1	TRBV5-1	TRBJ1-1	CASSPEGQRPGTEAFF	TGCGCCAGCAGCCCGGAGGGACAGAGGCCAGGGACTGAAGCTTTCTTT
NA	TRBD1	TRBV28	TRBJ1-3	CASSFRGLSGNTIYF	TGTGCCAGCAGTTTTAGGGGGCTGTCGGGAAACACCATATATTTT
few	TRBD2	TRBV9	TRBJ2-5	CASSPGTSGNQETQYF	TGTGCCAGCAGCCCCGGGACTAGCGGAAATCAAGAGACCCAGTACTTC
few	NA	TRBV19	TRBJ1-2	CASRVPGLSTYGYTF	TGTGCCAGTAGGGTTCCGGGACTCTCTACCTATGGCTACACCTTC
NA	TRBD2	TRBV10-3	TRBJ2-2	CAISVGTRTSENTGELFF	TGTGCCATCAGCGTCGGAACAAGGACTAGCGAGAACACCGGGGAGCTGTTTTTT
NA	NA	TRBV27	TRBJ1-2	CASSLSGRFYGYTF	TGTGCCAGCAGTTTAAGCGGCAGATTCTATGGCTACACCTTC
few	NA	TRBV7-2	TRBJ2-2	CASSLEAGYTGELFF	TGTGCCAGCAGCTTAGAAGCCGGATACACAGGGGAGCTGTTTTTT
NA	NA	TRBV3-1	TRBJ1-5	CASSQGSQGISPQHF	TGTGCCAGCAGCCAAGGATCTCAAGGGATATCGCCCCAGCATTTT
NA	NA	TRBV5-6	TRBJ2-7	CASSTKRENRYSSYEQYF	TGTGCCAGCAGCACCAAAAGAGAGAACAGGTATAGCTCCTACGAGCAGTACTTC
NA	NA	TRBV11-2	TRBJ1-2	CASSGLGKGVSNGYTF	TGTGCCAGCAGCGGACTGGGCAAGGGGGTTTCTAATGGCTACACCTTC
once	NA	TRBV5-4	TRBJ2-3	CASSLGAVMTDTQYF	TGTGCCAGCAGCTTGGGGGCGGTTATGACAGATACGCAGTATTTT
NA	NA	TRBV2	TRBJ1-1	CASSVLRGRAEAFF	TGTGCCAGCAGTGTACTTCGGGGGCGGGCTGAAGCTTTCTTT
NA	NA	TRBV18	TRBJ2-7	CASSPPISGTYEQYF	TGTGCCAGCTCACCACCGATTAGCGGAACCTACGAGCAGTACTTC
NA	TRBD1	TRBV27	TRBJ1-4	CASSLSLRQGGEKLFF	TGTGCCAGCAGTTTAAGCCTGAGACAGGGCGGTGAAAAACTGTTTTTT
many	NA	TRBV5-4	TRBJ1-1	CASSLAGDVNTEAFF	TGTGCCAGCAGCTTGGCCGGAGACGTAAACACTGAAGCTTTCTTT
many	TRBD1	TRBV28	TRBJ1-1	CASRSEWTGVEAFF	TGTGCCAGCAGATCCGAATGGACAGGCGTTGAAGCTTTCTTT
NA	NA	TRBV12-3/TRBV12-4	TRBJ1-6	CASSPRGHSGGSPLHF	TGTGCCAGCAGTCCTAGGGGCCACTCCGGGGGTTCACCCCTCCACTTT
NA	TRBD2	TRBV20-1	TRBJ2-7	CSARDFLAGAYEQYF	TGCAGTGCTAGAGATTTCCTAGCGGGAGCCTACGAGCAGTACTTC
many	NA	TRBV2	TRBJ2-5	CASSEFPETQYF	TGTGCCAGCAGTGAATTCCCAGAGACCCAGTACTTC
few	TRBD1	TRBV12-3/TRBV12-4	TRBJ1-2	CASSLNRGGNGYTF	TGTGCCAGCAGTTTAAACAGGGGCGGCAATGGCTACACCTTC
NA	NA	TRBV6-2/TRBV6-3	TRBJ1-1	CASSSSSMTEAFF	TGTGCCAGCAGTTCCTCGAGTATGACTGAAGCTTTCTTT
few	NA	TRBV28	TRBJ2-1	CASSFLAPREQFF	TGTGCCAGCAGTTTCCTAGCTCCTAGGGAGCAGTTCTTC
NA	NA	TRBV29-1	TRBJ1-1	CSVENGQDVWGSTEAFF	TGCAGCGTTGAAAACGGGCAGGACGTTTGGGGGAGCACTGAAGCTTTCTTT
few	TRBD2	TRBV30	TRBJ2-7	CAWSSASGGPYEQYF	TGTGCCTGGAGCTCGGCGAGCGGGGGACCATACGAGCAGTACTTC
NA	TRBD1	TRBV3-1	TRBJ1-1	CASTKRGLGTEAFF	TGTGCCAGCACCAAAAGGGGGCTCGGCACTGAAGCTTTCTTT
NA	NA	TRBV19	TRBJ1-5	CASGGGANQPQHF	TGTGCCAGTGGGGGGGGAGCTAATCAGCCCCAGCATTTT